The clone carrying this TCR beta chain was recorded a few times. Its antigen is undetermined. TCRdb re-analysed the reads in MiXCR, keeping a single row per CDR3 protein. The sample lists around 230,000 distinct CDR3 sequences, around 6.4% occurring once. The sample originates from a study of T cell repertoires in cytomegalovirus infection. The overall study: CMV infection and matching HLA type were both indicated by public TCR beta signatures. Findings and caveats of the study: The ex vivo response showed dominance by HLA-C-restricted CMV-specific TCR beta clonotypes.

Specimen: PBMCs. This receptor was identified in a human donor in good health (CMV status not recorded). Some clones in this sample may be carry-over from other donors' samples.

CDR3 region: CSVEILAGVIAKNIQYF. The CDR3 region has the DNA TGCAGCGTTGAAATTCTAGCGGGGGTGATAGCCAAAAACATTCAGTACTTC. The V call is TRBV29-1, the J call TRBJ2-4, with 10 nucleotides matching TRBD2. This CDR3 region has 17 residues. The germline V gene has CDR1 SQVTM and CDR2 ANQGSEA. The V segment lost 2 bases and the J segment 0 bases; nucleotides outside the gene matches: 7.